This T cell receptor (beta chain) was obtained from a study of T cell repertoires and Cas9 in healthy adults. Background on the study: CD4 and CD8 compartments: SpCas9-reactive T cells profiled for potency, cytotoxicity, lineage.

Germline values: CDR1 SEHNR, CDR2 FQNEAQ (reference sequence). This CDR3 spans 11 amino acids. Trimming stripped 5 bases from V and 2 bases from J, with 3 bases between. Only in-frame clones appear in the TCRdb table, and some are missing; sequencing was by immunoSEQ multiplex PCR. The sample has about 22,000 clones; about 89% are singletons. The receptor was isolated from a human donor in good health. Specimen: CD4+ effector T cells (CD127+, CD25-, CD137-, CD154-) from PBMCs; culture status not recorded. V gene TRBV7-9 combines with J gene TRBJ2-5, with unresolved D. As DNA, the CDR3 is TGTGCCAGCAGCGTTCAAGAGACCCAGTACTTC. It encodes CASSVQETQYF.